Each of the 17 T cell receptor beta chains below was sequenced from the same sample in a study of OX40 agonist ivuxolimab in advanced cancers. Sequencing used immunoSEQ multiplex PCR; TCRdb keeps in-frame clones, though not all of them. The sample includes approximately 94,000 clones, approximately 92% of them seen just once. Sequenced here: CD4+ or CD8+ T cells sorted from blood, sampled in a trial of the OX40 agonist ivuxolimab. Receptors were obtained from an adult with an advanced solid tumor such as melanoma, head and neck, liver or kidney cancer.

The chain recombines TRBV6-1 with TRBJ2-7; D is unclear. Germline V CDR1 and CDR2: MNHNS, SASEGT. The CDR3 is made up of 14 amino acids. V was clipped by 5 bases and J by 2 bases, with 13 bases between them. The CDR3 DNA reads TGTGCCAGCAGTAAAGGGCTTGTTACCTACGAGCAGTACTTC. Encoded protein: CASSKGLVTYEQYF.

The chain has TRBV5-6 and TRBJ2-7; D is possibly TRBD2 (6 bases). Germline loops: CDR1 SGHDT, CDR2 YYEEEE. The V end was cut by 7 bases, the J end by 6 bases, with 11 bases between. The CDR3 covers 11 residues. The CDR3 DNA is TGTGCCAGCCACTACGGGGGCGAGCAGTACTTC. Protein product: CASHYGGEQYF.

V gene TRBV7-6 combines with J gene TRBJ2-1; 7 bases match TRBD2. Trimming removed 5 bases from V and 1 base from J; junction bases left unmatched: 5. The CDR3 loop spans 15 amino acids. Germline V lookup: CDR1 SGHVS, CDR2 FNYEAQ. As DNA, the CDR3 is TGTGCCAGCAGCCGAATCGGGGGGTCCTACAATGAGCAGTTCTTC. As protein: CASSRIGGSYNEQFF. Looking up the rest from reference TRBV7-6 and TRBJ2-1 gives the full variable domain: GAGVSQSPRYKVTKRGQDVALRCDPISGHVSLYWYRQALGQGPEFLTYFNYEAQQDKSGLPNDRFSAERPEGSISTLTIQRTEQRDSAMYRCASSRIGGSYNEQFFGPGTRLTVL.

This sequence joins TRBV25-1 and TRBJ1-1, with D uncertain. The CDR3 consists of 14 residues. V lost 7 bases, J lost 1 base, and 13 bases lay in between. Per the germline V gene, CDR1 is MGHDK and CDR2 is SYGVNS. The CDR3 DNA sequence: TGTGCCAGCAAACCCCCCCCGAGGAACACTGAAGCTTTCTTT. It encodes CASKPPPRNTEAFF.

V usage is TRBV5-1 and J usage is TRBJ1-5; TRBD1 might be the D (5 bases). Germline V CDR1 and CDR2: SGHRS, YFSETQ. Trimming took 2 bases from V and 3 from J, leaving 12 bases between them. This CDR3 region has 15 residues. The CDR3: CASSLIGAINQPQHF. The CDR3 bases are TGCGCCAGCAGCTTAATAGGGGCGATCAATCAGCCCCAGCATTTT.

The chain employs TRBV27 and TRBJ2-5; the match to TRBD2 covers 9 bases. Germline CDR1 reads MNHEY; CDR2 reads SMNVEV (reference sequence). CDR3 size: 15 residues. J was trimmed by 0 bases and V by 5 bases; bases with no gene match: 4. The CDR3 nucleotides read TGTGCCAGCAGTCAGGCGGGGGGGGACCAAGAGACCCAGTACTTC. Amino acid sequence: CASSQAGGDQETQYF.

The rearrangement joins TRBV6-8 to TRBJ1-5; possibly TRBD1 for D (5 bases). The CDR3 is made up of 16 amino acids. Trimming took 5 bases from V and 0 from J, leaving 14 bases between them. Germline V gene lookup returns CDR1 MNHGY and CDR2 SAAAGT. CDR3 residues: CASSGIQGHSNQPQHF. In nucleotides, the CDR3 is TGTGCCAGCAGTGGGATTCAGGGCCATAGCAATCAGCCCCAGCATTTT.

This clone was recorded once. The rearrangement uses TRBV5-1 and TRBJ2-7, with 8 bases identical to TRBD1. Trimming took 3 bases from V and 1 from J; bases not matched to a gene: 6. CDR3 length equals 15 residues. Germline V CDR1 and CDR2: SGHRS, YFSETQ. CDR3 DNA: TGCGCCAGCAGCTGGACCGGGACAGGATCCTACGAGCAGTACTTC. It is translated as CASSWTGTGSYEQYF.

This chain joins TRBV9 and TRBJ2-2, with a tentative D call TRBD1 (5 bases). V was cut by 3 bases and J by 0 bases, with 21 bases left in between. The CDR3 runs 19 residues. CDR1 is SGDLS and CDR2 is YYNGEE in the germline V gene. In nucleotides, the CDR3 is TGTGCCAGCAGCGCCCCCTTAGGCAAAGGGGTCGCGAACACCGGGGAGCTGTTTTTT. It codes for CASSAPLGKGVANTGELFF.

The genes are TRBV7-9 and TRBJ2-7; 8 nucleotides match TRBD1. This CDR3 contains 16 residues. Unmatched junction bases numbered 12, after V lost 5 bases and J lost 3 bases. Germline V gene lookup returns CDR1 SEHNR and CDR2 FQNEAQ (reference sequence). Here the CDR3 DNA reads TGTGCCAGCAGCAATCAGGGGGCCCCTCTATTCTACGAGCAGTACTTC. It codes for CASSNQGAPLFYEQYF.

This clone came up a few times. The sample contains more than one DNA sequence encoding this CDR3. This chain uses TRBV5-1 with TRBJ1-1; 9 positions match TRBD1. V lost 0 bases to trimming and J lost 11 bases; unmatched junction nucleotides: 2. The CDR3 spans 12 residues. Germline V lookup: CDR1 SGHRS, CDR2 YFSETQ. The CDR3 nucleotides read TGCGCCAGCAGCTTGGCCGGGACAGGGGCTTTCTTT. Its protein is CASSLAGTGAFF.

V is TRBV19 and J is TRBJ1-5; possible D gene TRBD1, 5 bases. The CDR3 sequence is 14 residues long. V lost 5 bases and J 0 bases, leaving 8 bases between the germline ends. Germline V gene data show CDR1 as LNHDA and CDR2 as SQIVND (reference sequence). As DNA, the CDR3 is TGTGCCAGTAGTCCACAGGATAGCAATCAGCCCCAGCATTTT. Residues: CASSPQDSNQPQHF.

V and J are TRBV9 and TRBJ1-6; no clear D. V lost 3 bases to trimming and J lost 7 bases, with 11 bases between them. This CDR3 region has 14 residues. The germline gives CDR1 SGDLS, CDR2 YYNGEE. In DNA form, the CDR3 reads TGTGCCAGCAGCGCCTGGGGTTCCAATTCACCCCTCCACTTT. Its translation is CASSAWGSNSPLHF.

This clone was seen a single time. This chain joins TRBV13 and TRBJ2-1; 11 bases line up with TRBD1. Germline trimming cut 5 bases from V and 10 bases from J; bases unmatched to any gene: 7. CDR3 size: 14 residues. Per the germline V gene, CDR1 is PRHDT and CDR2 is FYEKMQ (reference sequence). The CDR3 region is CASSAHGTGGEQFF. The DNA for the CDR3 is TGTGCCAGCAGCGCCCATGGGACAGGGGGAGAGCAGTTCTTC.

This clone was observed once. The V gene is TRBV11-2, the J gene TRBJ2-1, with no clear D. The V end was cut by 5 bases, the J end by 8 bases, with 16 bases between. The CDR3 covers 14 residues. CDR1 SGHAT and CDR2 FQNNGV come from the germline V gene. CDR3 coding DNA: TGTGCCAGCAGCCCTTGGACCCACCGAGATGAGCAGTTCTTC. Protein: CASSPWTHRDEQFF. Complete variable domain (other parts from reference TRBV11-2 and TRBJ2-1): EAGVAQSPRYKIIEKRQSVAFWCNPISGHATLYWYQQILGQGPKLLIQFQNNGVVDDSQLPKDRFSAERLKGVDSTLKIQPAKLEDSAVYLCASSPWTHRDEQFFGPGTRLTVL.

This CDR3 reads CASTDGRPYYGYTF. The CDR3 nucleotides read TGTGCCAGCACCGACGGACGGCCGTACTATGGCTACACCTTC. V and J are TRBV6-1 and TRBJ1-2, with unresolved D. The CDR3 covers 14 residues. Trimming left V 7 bases short and J 3 bases short, with 15 bases between. CDR1 is MNHNS, CDR2 SASEGT, per germline.

The CDR3 reads CSAPGQGVYTF. The CDR3 DNA is TGCAGTGCTCCGGGACAGGGTGTCTACACCTTC. The chain is built from TRBV20-1 and TRBJ1-2, with 9 bases matching TRBD1. The V and J ends lost 5 bases and 10 bases, in that order; junction bases with no gene match: 5. This CDR3 spans 11 amino acids. The germline gives CDR1 DFQATT, CDR2 SNEGSKA (reference sequence).